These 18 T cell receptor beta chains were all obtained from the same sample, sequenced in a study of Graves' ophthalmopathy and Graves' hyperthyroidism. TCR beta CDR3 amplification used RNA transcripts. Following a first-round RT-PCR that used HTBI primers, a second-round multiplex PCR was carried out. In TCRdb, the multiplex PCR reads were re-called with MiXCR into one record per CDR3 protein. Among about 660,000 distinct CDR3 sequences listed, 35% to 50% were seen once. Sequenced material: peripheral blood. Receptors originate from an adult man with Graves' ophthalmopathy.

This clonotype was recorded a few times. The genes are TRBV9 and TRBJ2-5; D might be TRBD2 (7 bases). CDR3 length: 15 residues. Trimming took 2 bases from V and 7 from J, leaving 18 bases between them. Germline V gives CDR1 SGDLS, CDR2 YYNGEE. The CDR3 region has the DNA TGTGCCAGCAGCGTCGGACTAGACATCAGGGGGACCCAGTACTTC. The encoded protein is CASSVGLDIRGTQYF.

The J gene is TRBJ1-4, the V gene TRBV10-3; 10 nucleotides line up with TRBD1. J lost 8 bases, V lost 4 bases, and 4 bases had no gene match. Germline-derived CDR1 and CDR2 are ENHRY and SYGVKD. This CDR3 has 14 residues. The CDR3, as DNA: TGTGCCATCAGTGCGGGACAGGGGCACGAAAAACTGTTTTTT. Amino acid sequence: CAISAGQGHEKLFF.

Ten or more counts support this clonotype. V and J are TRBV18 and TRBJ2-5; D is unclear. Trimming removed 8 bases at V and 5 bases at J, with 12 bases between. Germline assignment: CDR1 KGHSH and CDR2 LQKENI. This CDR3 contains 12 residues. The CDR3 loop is CASSPGRETQYF. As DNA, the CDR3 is TGTGCCAGCAGCCCCGGCCGGGAGACCCAGTACTTC.

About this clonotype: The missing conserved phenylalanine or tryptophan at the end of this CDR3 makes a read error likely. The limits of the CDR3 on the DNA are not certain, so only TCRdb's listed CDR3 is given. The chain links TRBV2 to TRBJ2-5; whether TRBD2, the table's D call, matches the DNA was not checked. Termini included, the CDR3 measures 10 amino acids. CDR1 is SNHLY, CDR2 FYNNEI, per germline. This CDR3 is CASSGDTGTS.

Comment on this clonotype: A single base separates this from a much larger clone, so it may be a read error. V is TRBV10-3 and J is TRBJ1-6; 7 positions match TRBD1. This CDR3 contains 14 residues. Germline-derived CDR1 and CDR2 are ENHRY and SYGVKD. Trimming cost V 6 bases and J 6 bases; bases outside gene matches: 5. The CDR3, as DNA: TGTGCCATCAGGGAGGGACAGCCTAATTCACCCCTCCACTTT. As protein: CAIREGQPNSPLHF.

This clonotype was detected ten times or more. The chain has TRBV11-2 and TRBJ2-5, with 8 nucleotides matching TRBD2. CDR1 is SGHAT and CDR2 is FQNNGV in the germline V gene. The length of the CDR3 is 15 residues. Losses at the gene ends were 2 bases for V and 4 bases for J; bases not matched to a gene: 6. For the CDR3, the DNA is TGTGCCAGCAGCTTAATGGGACTAGGGTTAGAGACCCAGTACTTC. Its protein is CASSLMGLGLETQYF.

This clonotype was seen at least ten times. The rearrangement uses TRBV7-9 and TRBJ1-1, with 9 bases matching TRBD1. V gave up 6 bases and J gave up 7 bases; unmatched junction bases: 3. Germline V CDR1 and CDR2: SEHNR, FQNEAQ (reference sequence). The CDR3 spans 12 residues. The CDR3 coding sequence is TGTGCCAGCAGTTCGGGACAGGGTGAAGCTTTCTTT. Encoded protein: CASSSGQGEAFF.

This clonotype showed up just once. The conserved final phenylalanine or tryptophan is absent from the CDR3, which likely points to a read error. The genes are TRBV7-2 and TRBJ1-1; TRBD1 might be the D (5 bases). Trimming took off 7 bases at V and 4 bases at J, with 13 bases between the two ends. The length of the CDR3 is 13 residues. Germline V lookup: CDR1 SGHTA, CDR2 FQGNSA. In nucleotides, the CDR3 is TGTGCCAGCAAAAATGGGGGGGGCACTGAAGCTTTCCTT. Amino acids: CASKNGGGTEAFL.

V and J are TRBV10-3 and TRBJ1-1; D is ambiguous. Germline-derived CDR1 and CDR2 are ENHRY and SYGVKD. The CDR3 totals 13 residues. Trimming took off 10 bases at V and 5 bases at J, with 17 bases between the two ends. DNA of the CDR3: TGTGCCAGCCTCATCGCAAGCAAGACTGAAGCTTTCTTT. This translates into CASLIASKTEAFF.

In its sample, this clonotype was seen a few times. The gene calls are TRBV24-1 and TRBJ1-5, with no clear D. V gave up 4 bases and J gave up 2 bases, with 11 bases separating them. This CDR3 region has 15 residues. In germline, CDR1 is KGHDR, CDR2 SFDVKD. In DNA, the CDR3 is TGTGCCACCAGTGACGCACAAGGAGGCAATCAGCCCCAGCATTTT. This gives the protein CATSDAQGGNQPQHF.

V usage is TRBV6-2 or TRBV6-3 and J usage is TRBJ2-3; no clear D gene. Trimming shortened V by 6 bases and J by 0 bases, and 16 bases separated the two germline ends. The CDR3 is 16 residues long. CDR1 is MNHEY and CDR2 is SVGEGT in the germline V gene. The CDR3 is CASSLETLGSTDTQYF. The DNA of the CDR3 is TGTGCCAGCAGCCTTGAGACACTGGGGAGCACAGATACGCAGTATTTT.

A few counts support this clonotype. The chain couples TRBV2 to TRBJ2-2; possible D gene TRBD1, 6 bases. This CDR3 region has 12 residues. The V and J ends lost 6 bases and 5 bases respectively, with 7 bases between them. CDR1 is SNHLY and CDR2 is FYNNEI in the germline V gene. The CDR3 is CASRGQTGELFF. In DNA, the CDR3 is TGTGCCAGCAGAGGACAGACCGGGGAGCTGTTTTTT.

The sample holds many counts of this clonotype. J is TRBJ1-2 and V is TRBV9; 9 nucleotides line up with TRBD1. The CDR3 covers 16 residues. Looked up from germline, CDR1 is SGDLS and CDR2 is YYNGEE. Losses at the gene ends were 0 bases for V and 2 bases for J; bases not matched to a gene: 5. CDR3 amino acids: CASSVGTGARNYGYTF. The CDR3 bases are TGTGCCAGCAGCGTAGGGACAGGGGCACGGAACTATGGCTACACCTTC.

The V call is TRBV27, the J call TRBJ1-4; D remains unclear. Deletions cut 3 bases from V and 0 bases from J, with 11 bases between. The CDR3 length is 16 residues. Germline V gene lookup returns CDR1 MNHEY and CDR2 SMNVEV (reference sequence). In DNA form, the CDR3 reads TGTGCCAGCAGTTTGACTTACTTTGCAACTAATGAAAAACTGTTTTTT. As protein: CASSLTYFATNEKLFF.

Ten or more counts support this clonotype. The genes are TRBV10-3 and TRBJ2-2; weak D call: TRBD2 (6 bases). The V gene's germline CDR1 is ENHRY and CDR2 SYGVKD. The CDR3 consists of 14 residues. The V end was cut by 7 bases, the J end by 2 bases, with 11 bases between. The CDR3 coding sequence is TGTGCCATCAATCCGGGGGTAAACACCGGGGAGCTGTTTTTT. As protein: CAINPGVNTGELFF.

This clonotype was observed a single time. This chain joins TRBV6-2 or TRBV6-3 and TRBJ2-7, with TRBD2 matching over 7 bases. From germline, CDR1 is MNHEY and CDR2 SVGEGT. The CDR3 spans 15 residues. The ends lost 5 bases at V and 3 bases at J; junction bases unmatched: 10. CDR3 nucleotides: TGTGCCAGCAGTACCGGGACTACTAGGGACTACGAGCAGTACTTC. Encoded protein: CASSTGTTRDYEQYF.

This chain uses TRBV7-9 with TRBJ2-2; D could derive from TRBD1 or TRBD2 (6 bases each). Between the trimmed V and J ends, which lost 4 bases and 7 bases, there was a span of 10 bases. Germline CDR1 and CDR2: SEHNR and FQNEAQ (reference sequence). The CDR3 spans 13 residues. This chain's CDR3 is CASSSKGGGELFF. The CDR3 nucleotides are TGTGCCAGCAGCTCCAAGGGGGGCGGGGAGCTGTTTTTT.

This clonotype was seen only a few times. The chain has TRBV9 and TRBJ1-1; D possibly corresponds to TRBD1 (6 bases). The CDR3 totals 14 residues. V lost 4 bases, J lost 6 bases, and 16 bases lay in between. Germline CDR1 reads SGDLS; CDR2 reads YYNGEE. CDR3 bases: TGTGCCAGCAGCCAAGAATTTGGGGGCGCTGAAGCTTTCTTT. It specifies CASSQEFGGAEAFF.